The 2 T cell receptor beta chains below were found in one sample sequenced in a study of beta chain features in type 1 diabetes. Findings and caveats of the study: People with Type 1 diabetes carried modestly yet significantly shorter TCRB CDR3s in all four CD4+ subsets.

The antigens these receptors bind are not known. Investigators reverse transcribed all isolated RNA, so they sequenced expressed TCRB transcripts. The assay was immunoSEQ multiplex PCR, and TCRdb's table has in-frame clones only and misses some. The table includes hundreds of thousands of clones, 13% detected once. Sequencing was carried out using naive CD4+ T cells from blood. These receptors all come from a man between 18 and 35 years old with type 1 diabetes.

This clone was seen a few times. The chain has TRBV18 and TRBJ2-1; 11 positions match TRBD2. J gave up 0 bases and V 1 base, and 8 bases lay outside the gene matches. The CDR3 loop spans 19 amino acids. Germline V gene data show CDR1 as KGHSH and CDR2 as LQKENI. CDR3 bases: TGTGCCAGCTCACCACATTCCCTAGCGGGGGGCATCTCCTACAATGAGCAGTTCTTC. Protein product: CASSPHSLAGGISYNEQFF.

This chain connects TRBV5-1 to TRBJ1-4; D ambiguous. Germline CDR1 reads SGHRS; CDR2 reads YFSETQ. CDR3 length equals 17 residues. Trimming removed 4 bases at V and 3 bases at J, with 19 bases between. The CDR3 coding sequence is TGCGCCAGCAGCCCTCCGGACGGCACGTCAGCTAATGAAAAACTGTTTTTT. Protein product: CASSPPDGTSANEKLFF. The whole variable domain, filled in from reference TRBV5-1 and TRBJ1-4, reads KAGVTQTPRYLIKTRGQQVTLSCSPISGHRSVSWYQQTPGQGLQFLFEYFSETQRNKGNFPGRFSGRQFSNSRSEMNVSTLELGDSALYLCASSPPDGTSANEKLFFGSGTQLSVL.